These 18 T cell receptor beta chains were all obtained from the same sample, sequenced in a study of shared clonotypes between healthy human individuals. The assay was immunoSEQ multiplex PCR, and TCRdb's table has in-frame clones only and misses some. Of around 700,000 clones in the sample, 55% to 85% are singletons; the top ten hold around 1.7%. The specimen was memory CD4+ T cells sorted from blood. Subset of the sample: CD45RA-negative fraction. The receptors come from a young woman in good health.

The J gene is TRBJ2-1, the V gene TRBV9; D gene unclear. The germline CDR1 and CDR2 sequences are SGDLS and YYNGEE. This CDR3 contains 15 residues. Trimming removed 0 bases from V and 4 bases from J, with 11 bases in between. The DNA of the CDR3 is TGTGCCAGCAGCGTAGGGAGTAGTAGGTACAATGAGCAGTTCTTC. Translating gives CASSVGSSRYNEQFF.

The gene calls are TRBV25-1 and TRBJ1-1; perhaps TRBD1 as D (6 bases). The V gene's germline CDR1 is MGHDK and CDR2 SYGVNS. This CDR3 comprises 14 residues. V lost 3 bases to trimming and J lost 6 bases, with 14 bases between them. In DNA, the CDR3 is TGTGCCAGCAGTGAGGGGGGGGCTTCACCTGAAGCTTTCTTT. It translates to CASSEGGASPEAFF.

The chain couples TRBV7-8 to TRBJ1-1, with unresolved D. Germline CDR1 and CDR2: SGHVS and FQNEAQ. The germline V and J ends were trimmed by 3 bases and 8 bases, with 25 bases remaining between them. The CDR3 spans 17 residues. DNA for the CDR3: TGTGCCAGCAGCTTTGGGTTAGGATCTCAGCGGACTTTCGAAGCTTTCTTT. It translates to CASSFGLGSQRTFEAFF.

The chain combines TRBV4-1 with TRBJ1-4; D gene ambiguous. The germline gives CDR1 MGHRA, CDR2 YSYEKL. CDR3 length: 17 residues. V was clipped by 0 bases and J by 0 bases, with 11 bases between them. CDR3 DNA sequence: TGCGCCAGCAGCCAAGAAAGGGCAGAAGCAACTAATGAAAAACTGTTTTTT. Translating it yields CASSQERAEATNEKLFF.

About this clone: Germline is not matched at one junction end, which may reflect a read error. The chain combines TRBV29-1 with TRBJ2-5, with 11 bases matching TRBD2. The CDR3 spans 14 residues. Germline V gene data show CDR1 as SQVTM and CDR2 as ANQGSEA. The CDR3 sequence: CSVEGTSGQETQYF. CDR3 nucleotide sequence: TGCAGCGTGGAAGGGACTAGCGGACAAGAGACCCAGTACTTC.

This clone was counted between two and nine times. This chain links TRBV7-2 with TRBJ1-2; D may be TRBD1 (6 bases). The CDR3 spans 12 residues. The ends were cut back, 4 bases at V and 4 bases at J, with 7 bases in the middle. Per the germline V gene, CDR1 is SGHTA and CDR2 is FQGNSA. CDR3 DNA sequence: TGTGCCAGCAGCTCACAGGGCTATGGCTACACCTTC. As protein: CASSSQGYGYTF.

There are a few counts of this clone. V and J are TRBV28 and TRBJ1-2, with TRBD1 matching 9 bases. The CDR3 spans 15 residues. Germline V gene data show CDR1 as MDHEN and CDR2 as SYDVKM. The junction had 13 bases not matched to a gene; V was cut back by 8 bases and J by 6 bases. CDR3 loop: CASPILSGTGNGYTF. CDR3 coding DNA: TGTGCCAGCCCGATCCTATCCGGGACAGGGAATGGCTACACCTTC.

This chain links TRBV19 with TRBJ2-1, with 12 nucleotides matching TRBD2. Germline V gives CDR1 LNHDA, CDR2 SQIVND (reference sequence). V was clipped by 4 bases and J by 7 bases; unmatched bases: 14. The length of the CDR3 is 18 residues. DNA of the CDR3: TGTGCCAGTAGTACGGGGCTAGCGGGAGGGCGTTGGGGGAATGAGCAGTTCTTC. Translated, it gives CASSTGLAGGRWGNEQFF.

DNA of the CDR3: TGTGCCAGCTCCCCTATGTTTGGGGAGCACACTGAAGCTTTCTTT. It specifies CASSPMFGEHTEAFF. The chain uses TRBV18 and TRBJ1-1, with unresolved D. The germline gives CDR1 KGHSH, CDR2 LQKENI. The CDR3 is 15 amino acids. Trimming removed 6 bases from V and 3 bases from J, with 17 bases in between.

The chain recombines TRBV5-5 with TRBJ1-2; tentatively, D is TRBD1 (6 bases). This CDR3 has 14 residues. Trimming cost V 0 bases and J 3 bases, with 9 bases left between them. Germline loops: CDR1 SGHKS, CDR2 YYEKEE (reference sequence). CDR3 sequence: CASSLAQGYYGYTF. The CDR3 coding sequence is TGTGCCAGCAGCTTGGCCCAGGGGTACTATGGCTACACCTTC.

V is TRBV14 and J is TRBJ2-3, with 11 bases that match TRBD2. This CDR3 has 15 residues. V trimming: 1 base; J trimming: 6 bases; junction bases outside the gene matches: 3. Germline V gene sequence: CDR1 SGHDN, CDR2 FVKESK. The CDR3 DNA reads as TGTGCCAGCAGCCAAGTAGCGGGAGGGTCGGATACGCAGTATTTT. The encoded protein is CASSQVAGGSDTQYF.

A note on this clone: The same CDR3 arises from other DNA sequences in this sample as well. The chain combines TRBV2 with TRBJ2-1, with D hard to call. The CDR3 consists of 14 residues. V was pared by 7 bases and J by 0 bases, with 10 bases between. CDR1 and CDR2 (germline): SNHLY, FYNNEI. The CDR3 DNA sequence: TGTGCCAGCACTCGACTCGTCTCCTACAATGAGCAGTTCTTC. Translating gives CASTRLVSYNEQFF.

The chain uses TRBV18 and TRBJ2-2; the D gene is possibly TRBD1 (6 bases). Trimming cost V 4 bases and J 7 bases, with 19 bases left between them. The germline CDR1 and CDR2 sequences are KGHSH and LQKENI. The CDR3 has 16 amino acids. CDR3 nucleotide sequence: TGTGCCAGCTCACTTACGCACAGGGATGTTGACGGGGAGCTGTTTTTT. Encoded protein: CASSLTHRDVDGELFF.

This chain links TRBV11-2 with TRBJ2-5, with TRBD2 identical over 7 bases. CDR3 length: 18 amino acids. Germline CDR1 is SGHAT and CDR2 is FQNNGV. V shed 5 bases, J shed 0 bases, and the junction held 15 bases outside the gene matches. Here the CDR3 DNA reads TGTGCCAGCAGCAAAAGCGGGGTACGGATCTTGTACCAAGAGACCCAGTACTTC. Its translation: CASSKSGVRILYQETQYF.

The chain carries TRBV28 and TRBJ2-7; tentative D call: TRBD2 (6 bases). The CDR3 runs 13 residues. V shed 5 bases and J shed 4 bases, with 12 bases lying between them. Per the germline V gene, CDR1 is MDHEN and CDR2 is SYDVKM. Written as DNA, the CDR3 is TGTGCCAGCAGTCCCGGGAGACGATACGAGCAGTACTTC. It codes for CASSPGRRYEQYF.

This clone was seen a handful of times. The J gene is TRBJ2-3, the V gene TRBV7-2; TRBD1 aligns across 7 bases. The V gene's germline CDR1 is SGHTA and CDR2 FQGNSA. V was clipped by 6 bases and J by 4 bases; unmatched bases: 10. The CDR3 extends over 15 amino acids. The CDR3 bases are TGTGCCAGCAGATTGGGACAGACGAGCGCAGATACGCAGTATTTT. This encodes CASRLGQTSADTQYF.

The rearrangement joins TRBV5-1 to TRBJ1-2; D remains unclear. Trimming took 3 bases from V and 8 from J, leaving 17 bases between them. CDR3 length equals 14 residues. Germline CDR1 is SGHRS and CDR2 is YFSETQ. The CDR3: CASSSDAGSGGYTF. DNA for the CDR3: TGCGCCAGCAGCTCCGATGCAGGCTCGGGGGGCTACACCTTC.

The chain employs TRBV4-2 and TRBJ2-7; D might be TRBD1 or TRBD2, each matching 5 bases. CDR1 and CDR2 (germline): LGHNA, YNFKEQ. The CDR3 spans 15 residues. Trimming pared 1 base from V and 2 bases from J, leaving 12 bases between. The CDR3 protein is CASSQAPGPTYEQYF. The CDR3 nucleotides are TGTGCCAGCAGCCAAGCGCCGGGACCAACCTACGAGCAGTACTTC.